This T cell receptor (beta chain) was obtained from a study of T cells expressing NK-cell markers. Study in general: Sorted CD3+CD56+NKG2C+, CD3+CD56+NKG2C- and CD3+CD56-NKG2C+ T cells provided the TCR beta repertoires.

General study findings and limits: The HCMV specificity of the expanded NKG2C+ T cell clones stayed unresolved. Also leading the CD3+CD56-NKG2C+ fraction in a handful of donors were these clonotypes.

Making the TCR beta cDNA relied on 5'RACE template switching with UMIs. TCRdb processed the 5' RACE reads again and assigns one entry to each CDR3 protein, with no DNA. This repertoire includes about 260,000 distinct CDR3 sequences. The CDR3 loop spans 13 amino acids. Of note for this clonotype: Its antigen is still unknown.

This rearrangement joins TRBV12-3 or TRBV12-4 to TRBJ1-1. Sample: blood T cells: a sorted CD56 or NKG2C T cell subset, CD4+ or CD8+ T cells, or bulk PBMC T cells (not recorded which). The TCR sequence derives from a woman aged 18 to 69 in good health. The CDR3 reads CASSLMRNTEAFF.